Listed here are 8 T cell receptor beta chains from one sample, sequenced in a study of T-cell reconstitution after alpha-beta-depleted transplantation in children. During its preparation, the TCRbeta library received unique molecular identifiers. TCRdb re-analysed the PCR reads in MiXCR, keeping a single row per CDR3 protein. Of fewer than 450,000 distinct CDR3 sequences in the sample, 15% to 20% were seen once. The sample consisted of PBMCs, mostly from graft donor cells, taken 360 days after TCRalphabeta/CD19-depleted stem cell transplant. The source of these receptors is a male patient between 2 and 10 years old who had a stem cell transplant for acute lymphoblastic leukemia, so the T cells may come from the graft donor.

The chain has TRBV5-1 and TRBJ2-1, with TRBD2 matching 11 bases. CDR1 is SGHRS and CDR2 is YFSETQ in the germline V gene. The CDR3 extends over 15 amino acids. V gave up 4 bases and J gave up 8 bases; unmatched junction bases: 8. CDR3 bases: TGCGCCAGCAGCGGTCCTAGCGGGAGGTGGGATGAGCAGTTCTTC. This encodes CASSGPSGRWDEQFF.

This clonotype was seen many times. V is TRBV15 and J is TRBJ2-7; 8 nucleotides agree with TRBD1. Unmatched junction bases numbered 6, after V lost 3 bases and J lost 2 bases. Germline CDR1 and CDR2: LNHNV and YYDKDF (reference sequence). There are 15 residues in the CDR3. CDR3 residues: CATSSFDRGAYEQYF. CDR3 nucleotide sequence: TGTGCCACCAGCAGCTTCGACAGGGGTGCCTACGAGCAGTACTTC. Using reference TRBV15 and TRBJ2-7 for the parts outside the CDR3, the full variable domain is DAMVIQNPRYQVTQFGKPVTLSCSQTLNHNVMYWYQQKSSQAPKLLFHYYDKDFNNEADTPDNFQSRRPNTSFCFLDIRSPGLGDTAMYLCATSSFDRGAYEQYFGPGTRLTVT.

This clonotype appeared a few times. This sequence joins TRBV20-1 and TRBJ2-3; the match to TRBD2 covers 10 bases. In germline, CDR1 is DFQATT, CDR2 SNEGSKA (reference sequence). Trimming took 0 bases from V and 4 from J; bases not matched to a gene: 7. CDR3 size: 16 residues. CDR3 nucleotide sequence: TGCAGTGCTAGAGATCTCCGTCTAGCGGGGGCAGATACGCAGTATTTT. Its translation: CSARDLRLAGADTQYF.

V is TRBV19 and J is TRBJ2-7; D not resolved. The CDR3 is made up of 13 amino acids. V was shortened by 6 bases and J by 0 bases, with 9 bases between the two germline ends. Germline V lookup: CDR1 LNHDA, CDR2 SQIVND (reference sequence). This chain's CDR3 is CASSPSPSYEQYF. The CDR3, as DNA: TGTGCCAGTAGCCCAAGCCCCTCCTACGAGCAGTACTTC. Full variable domain (remainder filled in from reference TRBV19 and TRBJ2-7): DGGITQSPKYLFRKEGQNVTLSCEQNLNHDAMYWYRQDPGQGLRLIYYSQIVNDFQKGDIAEGYSVSREKKESFPLTVTSAQKNPTAFYLCASSPSPSYEQYFGPGTRLTVT.

The chain carries TRBV5-1 and TRBJ2-5, with 7 positions matching TRBD2. The CDR3 runs 17 residues. Germline values: CDR1 SGHRS, CDR2 YFSETQ. With 0 bases clipped from V and 5 bases from J, the junction kept 13 bases outside the gene matches. The CDR3 nucleotides read TGCGCCAGCAGCTTGGGGGTCGGCGGGAGAAGGGAGGAGACCCAGTACTTC. Its translation: CASSLGVGGRREETQYF.

V is TRBV4-2 and J is TRBJ2-3; D is uncertain. Germline V gives CDR1 LGHNA, CDR2 YNFKEQ. V was clipped by 1 base and J by 0 bases, with 17 bases between them. CDR3 size: 18 residues. The CDR3 region has the DNA TGTGCCAGCAGCCAAGGGCCCCTCCTAGGCAGGAGCACAGATACGCAGTATTTT. Translated: CASSQGPLLGRSTDTQYF.

This clonotype was observed at least ten times. This sequence joins TRBV12-3 or TRBV12-4 and TRBJ1-1, with 8 bases identical to TRBD1. This CDR3 has 15 residues. J lost 4 bases, V lost 6 bases, and 10 bases had no gene match. The DNA of the CDR3 is TGTGCCAGCAGGGAGTCAGGGGGCGGGGCCACTGAAGCTTTCTTT. Translating gives CASRESGGGATEAFF.

This clonotype has just a few counts. The genes are TRBV28 and TRBJ2-1; TRBD1 agrees at 9 bases. The trim removed 8 bases at V and 13 bases at J, leaving 15 bases unmatched. The V gene's germline CDR1 is MDHEN and CDR2 SYDVKM. This CDR3 has 14 residues. This CDR3 is CASLGLRDRVPQFF. The CDR3 DNA reads TGTGCCAGCTTGGGTCTCAGGGACAGGGTCCCTCAGTTCTTC.